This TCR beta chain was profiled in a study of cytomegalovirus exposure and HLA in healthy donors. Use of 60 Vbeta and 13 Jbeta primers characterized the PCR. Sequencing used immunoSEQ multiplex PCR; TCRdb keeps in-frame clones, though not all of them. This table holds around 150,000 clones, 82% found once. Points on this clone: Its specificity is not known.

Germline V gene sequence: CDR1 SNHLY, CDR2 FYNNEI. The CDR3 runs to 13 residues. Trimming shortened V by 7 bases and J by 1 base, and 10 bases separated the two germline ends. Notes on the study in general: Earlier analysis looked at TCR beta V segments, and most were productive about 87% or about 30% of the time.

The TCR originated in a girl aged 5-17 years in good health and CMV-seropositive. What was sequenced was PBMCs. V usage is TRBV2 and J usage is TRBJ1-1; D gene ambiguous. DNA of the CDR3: TGTGCCAGCACCGGCAGGCCGAACACTGAAGCTTTCTTT. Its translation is CASTGRPNTEAFF.